One and the same sample provided the 11 T cell receptor beta chains below, sequenced in a study of blood T cell repertoires in COVID-19. Measured with immunoSEQ multiplex PCR; TCRdb has only the in-frame clones, and not every one. The profile shows around 280,000 clones, roughly 90% of them singletons. The specimen was peripheral blood. The receptor source for this set is a woman aged 25 to 39 with COVID-19, enrolled during active disease.

A few counts support this clone. The rearrangement links TRBV28 to TRBJ1-2; D is unresolved. The germline V and J ends were trimmed by 4 bases and 7 bases, with 16 bases remaining between them. Looked up from germline, CDR1 is MDHEN and CDR2 is SYDVKM. The CDR3 extends over 14 amino acids. The chain's CDR3 is CASSSLGRRGGYTF. The CDR3 DNA follows: TGTGCCAGCAGTTCCCTCGGGAGAAGAGGTGGCTACACCTTC.

The chain carries TRBV5-4 and TRBJ2-5; the D gene is possibly TRBD1 (5 bases). The CDR3 length is 13 residues. Germline CDR1 and CDR2: SGHNT and YYREEE (reference sequence). The V gene lost 5 bases and the J gene lost 1 base, with 9 bases spanning the gap. The CDR3 loop reads CASRRQFQETQYF. CDR3 DNA sequence: TGTGCCAGCAGAAGACAGTTCCAAGAGACCCAGTACTTC.

The chain carries TRBV7-9 and TRBJ1-4, with D hard to call. The CDR3 length is 14 residues. Between the trimmed V and J ends, which lost 6 bases and 0 bases, there was a span of 8 bases. CDR1 SEHNR and CDR2 FQNEAQ come from the germline V gene (reference sequence). The CDR3 sequence is CASRPGATNEKLFF. In DNA form, the CDR3 reads TGTGCCAGCAGACCGGGAGCAACTAATGAAAAACTGTTTTTT.

This clone has a single count. The CDR3 spells CASSPQSNQPQHF. The CDR3 nucleotides read TGTGCCAGCTCACCCCAGTCTAATCAGCCCCAGCATTTT. The V gene is TRBV18, the J gene TRBJ1-5, with D unclear. The CDR3 is 13 amino acids. Trimming took 3 bases from V and 4 from J, leaving 7 bases between them. Germline CDR1 reads KGHSH; CDR2 reads LQKENI.

The chain uses TRBV29-1 and TRBJ2-7; 7 positions agree with TRBD1. With 4 bases clipped from V and 6 bases from J, the junction kept 9 bases outside the gene matches. Germline CDR1 reads SQVTM; CDR2 reads ANQGSEA. The CDR3 extends over 13 amino acids. The CDR3 DNA reads TGCAGCGTTGCTAGGGACAGACCCGTCGAGCAGTACTTC. Translated, it gives CSVARDRPVEQYF.

This clone appeared once. V usage is TRBV14 and J usage is TRBJ2-7; 7 bases align to TRBD2. This CDR3 is built from 18 residues. Germline assignment: CDR1 SGHDN and CDR2 FVKESK. Losses at the gene ends were 6 bases for V and 0 bases for J; bases not matched to a gene: 17. CDR3 nucleotide sequence: TGTGCCAGCAGTGAAAGCTGGGGGGGTGAAGGATTCTCCTACGAGCAGTACTTC. Translated, it gives CASSESWGGEGFSYEQYF. Combining the CDR3 with reference TRBV14 and TRBJ2-7 gives the whole variable domain EAGVTQFPSHSVIEKGQTVTLRCDPISGHDNLYWYRRVMGKEIKFLLHFVKESKQDESGMPNNRFLAERTGGTYSTLKVQPAELEDSGVYFCASSESWGGEGFSYEQYFGPGTRLTVT.

There are a few counts of this clone. The chain joins TRBV11-2 to TRBJ1-5; a weak D match, TRBD1 (6 bases). CDR1 SGHAT and CDR2 FQNNGV come from the germline V gene. V was pared by 5 bases and J by 6 bases, with 11 bases between. This CDR3 is 13 amino acids long. CDR3 coding DNA: TGTGCCAGCAGCCTGGGACAAACTCAGCCCCAGCATTTT. This sequence encodes CASSLGQTQPQHF.

This clone has just a few counts. The chain combines TRBV5-1 with TRBJ2-3; 7 positions match TRBD2. This CDR3 is 16 amino acids long. Trimming at V came to 3 bases and at J to 0 bases, leaving 7 bases not matched to a gene. Per germline, CDR1 SGHRS and CDR2 YFSETQ. The CDR3 DNA is TGCGCCAGCAGCTCGGGAGGTGGGTCTAGCACAGATACGCAGTATTTT. Translation gives CASSSGGGSSTDTQYF.

V and J are TRBV28 and TRBJ2-7; 8 bases fit TRBD1. This CDR3 is 14 amino acids long. Germline CDR1 MDHEN, CDR2 SYDVKM. Trimming cost V 10 bases and J 0 bases; bases outside gene matches: 8. DNA for the CDR3: TGTGCCACTCGAACAGGGGGGAGCTCCTACGAGCAGTACTTC. Its translation: CATRTGGSSYEQYF.

Points on this clone: This sample also contains other DNA sequences that code for the same CDR3. The chain recombines TRBV28 with TRBJ1-5; no reliable D call. CDR1 and CDR2 from the germline V gene are MDHEN and SYDVKM. The CDR3 is made up of 14 amino acids. The ends were cut back, 2 bases at V and 2 bases at J, with 7 bases in the middle. This CDR3 reads CASSLGSGNQPQHF. In nucleotides, the CDR3 is TGTGCCAGCAGTTTAGGCAGTGGCAATCAGCCCCAGCATTTT.

The J gene is TRBJ2-7, the V gene TRBV10-1; D may be TRBD2 (5 bases). V lost 3 bases to trimming and J lost 3 bases, with 12 bases between them. CDR3 size: 14 residues. Looked up from germline, CDR1 is WNHNN and CDR2 is SYGVQD (reference sequence). The CDR3 here is CASSERRSLYEQYF. The CDR3 nucleotides are TGCGCCAGCAGTGAACGGAGGAGCCTCTACGAGCAGTACTTC.